The present entry profiles one TCR beta chain with its context. The sample originates from a study of CD8 T cells in ankylosing spondylitis. TCRdb analysed the 5' RACE reads with MiXCR anew, one entry per CDR3 protein. The sample lists 250,000 to 350,000 distinct CDR3 sequences, 20% occurring once. Per germline, CDR1 MNHEY and CDR2 SMNVEV (reference sequence). The junction had 3 bases not matched to a gene; V was cut back by 1 base and J by 4 bases. The CDR3 has 15 amino acids. This chain connects TRBV27 to TRBJ1-4, with 7 positions matching TRBD1. Sequencing was done on a sample of blood, either unsorted or a sorted T cell fraction (not recorded which). The receptor was derived from a male donor with ankylosing spondylitis or in good health (not recorded which). The CDR3 region is CASSLWAGGNEKLFF. The CDR3 DNA reads TGTGCCAGCAGTTTATGGGCAGGGGGTAATGAAAAACTGTTTTTT.